What follows are 20 T cell receptor beta chains derived from one specimen sequenced in a study of molecular identifiers for immune sequencing clone quantification. TCRdb ran MiXCR on the PCR reads and lists one entry per CDR3 protein. The profile covers around 70,000 distinct CDR3 sequences, with roughly 20% appearing a single time and around 1.5% taken by the ten largest. Sequenced input: naive CD8+ T cells from blood, with Jurkat cell RNA spiked in. The subset here: FACS-sorted CD8+CD4-CCR7+CD45RA+ naive T cells. Receptors originate from a human donor in good health. Some libraries in this study had Jurkat cell RNA spiked in.

This chain joins TRBV2 and TRBJ2-5, with D possibly TRBD2 on 5 matching bases. Trimming pared 2 bases from V and 5 bases from J, leaving 9 bases between. The germline CDR1 and CDR2 sequences are SNHLY and FYNNEI. CDR3 length equals 13 residues. Here the CDR3 reads CASSEYPGETQYF. CDR3 DNA: TGTGCCAGCAGTGAATATCCGGGGGAGACCCAGTACTTC.

This clonotype came up a few times. CDR3 nucleotide sequence: TGTGCCTGGAGTGTACTAGGGTATAATTCACCCCTCCACTTT. Its protein product is CAWSVLGYNSPLHF. The rearrangement links TRBV30 to TRBJ1-6; no reliable D call. V dropped 0 bases and J dropped 4 bases, with 7 bases sitting between them. The CDR3 loop spans 14 amino acids. Germline CDR1 is GTSNPN and CDR2 is SVGIG (reference sequence).

Note on this clonotype: One base away lies a much larger clone, so this may be a sequencing read error. The gene calls are TRBV27 and TRBJ2-7; possible D gene TRBD2, 6 bases. The CDR3 runs to 14 residues. Germline V gene data show CDR1 as MNHEY and CDR2 as SMNVEV (reference sequence). Trimming cost V 5 bases and J 7 bases, with 18 bases left between them. The CDR3 region has the DNA TGTGCCAGCAGTCCCCATGAGGGAAGCGGGGAGCAGTACTTC. Translated, it gives CASSPHEGSGEQYF.

This clonotype was seen ten or more times. V is TRBV10-3 and J is TRBJ2-5, with a possible D match to TRBD2 (6 bases). With 0 bases removed from V and 4 bases from J, the gap between germline ends came to 15 bases. The CDR3 spans 16 residues. Germline CDR1 is ENHRY and CDR2 is SYGVKD. The CDR3 sequence: CAISESIGDFGETQYF. The CDR3 DNA is TGTGCCATCAGTGAGTCGATAGGGGACTTCGGAGAGACCCAGTACTTC.

This clonotype was seen at least ten times. V is TRBV9 and J is TRBJ1-1; D might be TRBD1 (5 bases). This CDR3 is 15 amino acids long. The germline CDR1 and CDR2 sequences are SGDLS and YYNGEE. V was cut by 4 bases and J by 4 bases, with 17 bases left in between. CDR3 sequence reads: CASSPPPGGGTEAFF. CDR3 nucleotides: TGTGCCAGCAGCCCTCCCCCCGGGGGTGGCACTGAAGCTTTCTTT. Complete variable domain (other parts from reference TRBV9 and TRBJ1-1): DSGVTQTPKHLITATGQRVTLRCSPRSGDLSVYWYQQSLDQGLQFLIQYYNGEERAKGNILERFSAQQFPDLHSELNLSSLELGDSALYFCASSPPPGGGTEAFFGQGTRLTVV.

This clonotype occurred a few times. A much bigger clone sits one base away, suggesting this may be a read error. The chain couples TRBV20-1 to TRBJ2-3; D is tentatively TRBD1 or TRBD2 (5 bases each). CDR1 is DFQATT and CDR2 is SNEGSKA in the germline V gene (reference sequence). The CDR3 is 15 residues long. CDR3 sequence: CGARGWGSSTDTQYF. In nucleotides, the CDR3 is TGCGGTGCTAGAGGATGGGGGTCTAGCACAGATACGCAGTATTTT.

This chain links TRBV5-1 with TRBJ2-7; 8 bases match TRBD2. CDR1 and CDR2 from the germline V gene are SGHRS and YFSETQ. After removal of 6 bases from V and 1 base from J, the junction contained 3 bases not matched to a gene. The CDR3 has 13 residues. CDR3 in amino acids: CASTASGSYEQYF. Written as DNA, the CDR3 is TGCGCCAGCACTGCTAGCGGGTCCTACGAGCAGTACTTC.

This clonotype was seen a handful of times. The V gene is TRBV5-8, the J gene TRBJ1-1, with a possible D match to TRBD1 (6 bases). This CDR3 has 16 amino acids. Germline lookup yields CDR1 SGHTS and CDR2 YDEGEE. V was pared by 2 bases and J by 4 bases, with 18 bases between. The CDR3 sequence is CASSLTTLTGPTEAFF. CDR3 DNA: TGTGCCAGCAGCTTAACCACCCTTACAGGGCCCACTGAAGCTTTCTTT.

As regards this clonotype: A much larger clone lies a single base off, so this may be a read error. The genes are TRBV14 and TRBJ2-7; D remains unclear. This CDR3 contains 13 residues. The germline CDR1 and CDR2 sequences are SGHDN and FVKESK. The CDR3 reads CAGRLTGNYEQYF. The DNA of the CDR3 is TGTGCCGGCAGGCTAACGGGTAACTACGAGCAGTACTTC.

This clonotype was counted a few times. The V gene is TRBV18, the J gene TRBJ2-6; tentatively, D is TRBD2 (8 bases). Germline CDR1 and CDR2: KGHSH and LQKENI. The germline V and J ends were trimmed by 3 bases and 4 bases, with 19 bases remaining between them. The CDR3 runs 18 residues. The CDR3 region has the DNA TGTGCCAGCTCACCCATAGCGGGACAGCGGGTAGGGGCCAACGTCCTGACTTTC. Protein product: CASSPIAGQRVGANVLTF.

This clonotype was counted many times. The V call is TRBV3-1, the J call TRBJ1-5; tentatively, D is TRBD1 (6 bases). Germline CDR1 reads LGHDT; CDR2 reads YNNKEL (reference sequence). V lost 1 base and J 2 bases, leaving 12 bases between the germline ends. The CDR3 extends over 16 amino acids. The CDR3 loop is CASSQAGGNGNQPQHF. For the CDR3, the DNA is TGTGCCAGCAGCCAAGCTGGGGGCAACGGCAATCAGCCCCAGCATTTT.

As for this clonotype: Possible read error: a much larger clone is one base away. The chain uses TRBV12-3 or TRBV12-4 and TRBJ2-2, with 8 bases fitting TRBD2. The V gene end was trimmed by 8 bases and the J gene end by 4 bases; junction bases not matched to a gene: 9. CDR3 length: 15 residues. CDR3 sequence (DNA): TGTGCCAGCGTGCCTGGACTAGCTGGCACCGGGGAGCTGTTTTTT. It yields the protein CASVPGLAGTGELFF.

The J gene is TRBJ1-1, the V gene TRBV6-2 or TRBV6-3, with D tentatively TRBD1 (5 bases). The germline V gene encodes CDR1 MNHEY and CDR2 SVGEGT. V lost 2 bases to trimming and J lost 4 bases, with 26 bases between them. This CDR3 contains 19 residues. The DNA of the CDR3 is TGTGCCAGCAGTTACCAAGCGAAAACGACAGAGGTGATGTTCACTGAAGCTTTCTTT. Translating it yields CASSYQAKTTEVMFTEAFF.

This clonotype was seen at least ten times. This rearrangement joins TRBV20-1 to TRBJ2-4; 7 bases agree with TRBD1. CDR3 size: 15 residues. The J segment lost 0 bases and the V segment lost 4 bases, leaving 6 bases of the junction unmatched. Germline V gene lookup returns CDR1 DFQATT and CDR2 SNEGSKA (reference sequence). The CDR3 sequence: CSAKRGQLAKNIQYF. CDR3 sequence (DNA): TGCAGTGCTAAAAGGGGACAGCTAGCCAAAAACATTCAGTACTTC.

This clonotype has a count of ten or more. This chain links TRBV13 with TRBJ2-3, with TRBD2 matching 7 bases. Germline values: CDR1 PRHDT, CDR2 FYEKMQ (reference sequence). V lost 4 bases, J lost 0 bases, and 7 bases stayed unmatched. The CDR3 is 16 amino acids. The CDR3 DNA is TGTGCCAGCAGCTCCTCTAGCGGATCCAGCACAGATACGCAGTATTTT. Amino acids: CASSSSSGSSTDTQYF.

This clonotype has more than one count but fewer than ten. The chain combines TRBV7-9 with TRBJ2-1; the match to TRBD2 covers 7 bases. CDR3 size: 17 residues. CDR1 SEHNR and CDR2 FQNEAQ come from the germline V gene (reference sequence). The ends lost 3 bases at V and 6 bases at J; junction bases unmatched: 14. The CDR3: CASSFHSGHELVNEQFF. In nucleotides, the CDR3 is TGTGCCAGCAGCTTCCATAGCGGGCATGAGCTAGTCAATGAGCAGTTCTTC.

At least ten counts were recorded for this clonotype. The gene calls are TRBV15 and TRBJ1-5; D unclear. Per germline, CDR1 LNHNV and CDR2 YYDKDF (reference sequence). V lost 1 base and J 5 bases, leaving 12 bases between the germline ends. This CDR3 is 15 amino acids long. CDR3 in amino acids: CATSRGVTPDQPQHF. CDR3 DNA sequence: TGTGCCACCAGCAGAGGAGTGACACCCGATCAGCCCCAGCATTTT.

This clonotype was seen repeatedly, ten times or more. The J gene is TRBJ1-1, the V gene TRBV27, with 7 bases lining up with TRBD1. The CDR3 is 14 residues long. V gave up 5 bases and J gave up 0 bases; unmatched junction bases: 3. Germline CDR1 and CDR2: MNHEY and SMNVEV (reference sequence). The CDR3 DNA sequence: TGTGCCAGCAGTCGGGGACAGCTGAACACTGAAGCTTTCTTT. Translated: CASSRGQLNTEAFF.

Comments on this clonotype: This may stem from a read error, because a much larger clone lies one nucleotide away. The chain's CDR3 is CASSLEVVGSEKLFF. In DNA form, the CDR3 reads TGCGCCAGCAGCTTGGAGGTGGTGGGGAGTGAAAAACTGTTTTTT. This sequence joins TRBV5-1 and TRBJ1-4; D gene ambiguous. The CDR3 length is 15 residues. Germline-derived CDR1 and CDR2 are SGHRS and YFSETQ. Trimming pared 0 bases from V and 7 bases from J, leaving 13 bases between.

Comment on this clonotype: A junction boundary mismatches the germline segment, possibly from a read error. The J gene is TRBJ2-7, the V gene TRBV14; possible D gene TRBD2, 6 bases. The V gene's germline CDR1 is SGHDN and CDR2 FVKESK. This CDR3 is built from 13 residues. This CDR3 is CASSPSPWGDLDF. The CDR3 DNA reads as TGTGCCAGCAGCCCCAGCCCTTGGGGGGACCTGGACTTC.